This TCR beta chain was documented in a study of human T cells and chemical hapten exposure. The time point here: healthy volunteer bleed at 2 weeks. From whole blood left unfractionated, total RNA was extracted. The CDR3 has 16 amino acids. Trimming shortened V by 3 bases and J by 2 bases, and 15 bases separated the two germline ends. CDR1 is SNHLY, CDR2 FYNNEI, per germline. This clonotype was seen at least ten times. TCRdb used MiXCR to reprocess the RACE reads, holding one entry per CDR3 protein. Here the sample spans about 45,000 distinct CDR3 sequences, approximately 4.5% being singletons. This chain links TRBV2 with TRBJ2-3; a weak D match, TRBD1 (6 bases). The specimen sequenced was whole blood. The receptor was isolated from a female donor in good health. Some clones in this sample may be carry-over from other donors' samples. The CDR3 DNA follows: TGTGCCAGCAGTGAGTTTATCGGACAGTCCACAGATACGCAGTATTTT. It encodes CASSEFIGQSTDTQYF.